This T cell receptor beta chain was sequenced for a study of shared clonotypes between healthy human individuals (dated by TCRdb to 2020 to 2021). At the level of the whole study: The cohort comprised a couple of women and three men aged 18 to 49 years. The study deeply sequenced blood TCR repertoires of about 5 healthy adults to estimate repertoire size and the extent of clonotype sharing between individuals. To increase sequencing depth and limit assay-specific biases, TCR repertoire library preparation and sequencing were carried out by different laboratories using diverse techniques. Each donor's leukapheresis produced roughly between about 0.8 and 8.9 billion PBMCs. Study-wide findings and limitations: Based on pairwise subsampling, the degree of clonotype sharing among donors was expected to be affected by sequencing depth. The genetic and exposure-history diversity represented was limited by the small number of donors. Sampling was limited to blood, and TCR repertoires in tissue likely differ from TCR repertoires in blood.

Using the deep immunoSEQ assay, TCR CDR3 regions were amplified from genomic DNA by multiplex PCR. Extracted genomic DNA from each cell subset was distributed evenly across all wells of several immunoSEQ 96-well plates, and each plate was treated as a replicate. For unsorted PBMC, around 300 ng genomic DNA, equal to approximately 30,000 T cell genomes, was loaded into each replicate PCR. Ten immunoSEQ deep assay plates were used to sequence the unsorted PBMC genomic DNA. Purified libraries were measured with a Qubit 3.0 fluorometer, size-checked on a Bioanalyzer 2100, and measured again with the KAPA Library Quantification kit. Each immunoSEQ 96-well plate was sequenced on its own single-read 150-cycle Illumina NextSeq 550 flow cell. The original pipeline was this. Because only junctional sequences without quality scores were contained in the immunoSEQ output, filtering matching that applied to full-length reads could not be performed. Sequences were annotated with PyIR, a Python wrapper for IgBLAST v1.9, and V/J genes and CDR3 were assigned using IMGT germline references. Reads were removed for weak V/J assignments (E-value above 1e-6), missing CDR3, stop codons, out-of-frame junctions, or ambiguous translated residues. V3J clonotypes were defined as sequences sharing the same inferred V gene, J gene, and CDR3 amino acid sequence. The percentage overlap between two repertoires was calculated by dividing the number of shared unique clonotypes by the size of the smaller repertoire. Richness of each repertoire was evaluated using RTK rarefaction, the Chao1 estimator, and Recon v2.1 estimates of unobserved clonotypes. TCRdb obtained this table from immuneACCESS and retained in-frame rearrangements with V and J assigned. These tables miss some clones; where compared with another copy, unresolved V genes account for less than half of the shortfall, and the remainder is unexplained. The V and J calls and clone size were taken over from that table, and D and trimming were inferred from the DNA. The sample has 470,000 or so clones on record, over 70% of them singletons. The top ten clonotypes cover 12% of the sample.

Concerning this clone itself: It lacks a known antigen. Base quality data are lacking; no much larger clone is found one base away.

The donors were healthy, HIV-negative adults who had no recently reported acute infections or vaccinations. All donors were Caucasian adults living in Nashville, Tennessee, USA. For unsorted samples, about 90 million PBMCs were counted and genomic DNA was extracted with the QIAamp DNA Blood Mini kit. Blood was obtained by leukapheresis, after which PBMCs were separated by Ficoll-Histopaque density gradient centrifugation and cryopreserved in liquid nitrogen vapor phase. The junction shows trimming of 7 bases on V and 1 base on J, and the gene matches do not reach 13 bases of it. Looking up the germline V gene yields CDR1 LGHNT and CDR2 FRNRAP. The cysteine opens and the phenylalanine closes a CDR3 of 16 amino acids. CDR3 DNA only is kept here, 48 bases in frame from base 1.

Here the chain combines TRBV12-5 and TRBJ2-7; TRBD2 lines up with 7 middle nucleotides. The receptor was isolated from a woman in her forties in good health. Some clones in this sample may be carry-over from other donors' samples. The sample was PBMCs. The nucleotide sequence is given as TGTGCTAGTGCCCCCCCGGGGATAGCGGGTTCCTACGAGCAGTACTTC. Its protein reads: CASAPPGIAGSYEQYF. Reference TRBV12-5 and TRBJ2-7 proteins supply the regions before and after the CDR3; the full variable domain is: DARVTQTPRHKVTEMGQEVTMRCQPILGHNTVFWYRQTMMQGLELLAYFRNRAPLDDSGMPKDRFSAEMPDATLATLKIQPSEPRDSAVYFCASAPPGIAGSYEQYFGPGTRLTVT.